The subject of this entry is one T cell receptor (beta chain). Germline CDR1 and CDR2: MNHNS and SASEGT. The CDR3 has 15 amino acids. Trimming cost V 2 bases and J 3 bases, with 13 bases left between them. The data were obtained in a study of blood T cell repertoires in COVID-19. Study in general: The United States, Italy and Spain provided the acute and convalescent COVID-19 samples.

Authors' data handling: Reference gene primers were amplified, and this amplification served to estimate nucleated cell counts. Clones were sequenced by immunoSEQ multiplex PCR, and TCRdb holds only the in-frame ones, with some missing. That table gives V, J and clone size, and the DNA gave D and trimming. The sample holds 330,000 or so clones, approximately 88% seen once. The sample consisted of peripheral blood. This chain links TRBV6-1 with TRBJ2-5; D possibly corresponds to TRBD2 (5 bases). This TCR was recovered from a man in his thirties or forties with COVID-19, enrolled during active disease. CDR3 protein: CASSERGQSKETQYF. CDR3 nucleotides: TGTGCCAGCAGTGAACGAGGGCAGTCGAAAGAGACCCAGTACTTC.